This TCR beta chain was documented in a study of T cells in Graves' hyperthyroidism and ophthalmopathy. Study results and caveats: Ophthalmopathy stood apart from stable hyperthyroidism in a 13 V-J model.

From approximately 9.5 ml of fresh peripheral blood, PBMCs were isolated. The source material, RNA transcripts, was used to amplify TCR beta CDR3 regions. First-round RT-PCR targeting the TCR CDR3 was performed with the HTBI primer set. TCRdb called the multiplex PCR reads again in MiXCR, with one record for every CDR3 protein. The sample carries hundreds of thousands of distinct CDR3 sequences, about 14% recorded once. This clonotype was recorded many times. As yet, its antigen is unknown. Trimming cost V 6 bases and J 3 bases; bases outside gene matches: 7. Germline CDR1 MDHEN, CDR2 SYDVKM. The CDR3 runs to 16 residues.

The clonotype was recovered from a woman in her twenties or thirties with Graves' hyperthyroidism that later progressed to Graves' ophthalmopathy. What was sequenced was blood. The chain combines TRBV28 with TRBJ2-2, with 10 bases lining up with TRBD1. CDR3 coding DNA: TGTGCCAGCAGGAAGGCCGGGACAGGGGACACCGGGGAGCTGTTTTTT. Protein product: CASRKAGTGDTGELFF.